The 25 T cell receptor beta chains in this list originate from one sample, sequenced in a study of CD8+CD57+ T cells in acquired aplastic anemia. Using genomic DNA as the template, TCR beta VDJ and CDR3 profiling was carried out. MiXCR, run by TCRdb on the reads, gives a single entry per CDR3 protein. The sample includes 400,000 to 600,000 distinct CDR3 sequences, less than 35% of them seen just once. Before being chosen for sequencing, patients had shown CD8+CD57+ cell expansion by flow cytometry. The source material was sorted CD4+, CD8+, or CD8+CD57+ T cells (not recorded which) from PBMCs. These receptors were collected from a human donor with aplastic anemia.

This clonotype was counted many times. The chain combines TRBV15 with TRBJ1-1; D is uncertain. The V and J ends lost 3 bases and 5 bases respectively, with 13 bases between them. The CDR3 runs to 14 residues. Germline V CDR1 and CDR2: LNHNV, YYDKDF (reference sequence). In DNA, the CDR3 is TGTGCCACCAGCAGGACGTCGGGGTCTACTGAAGCTTTCTTT. Its translation is CATSRTSGSTEAFF.

This clonotype was counted ten times or more. This sequence joins TRBV19 and TRBJ1-1; D unclear. The CDR3 has 15 residues. Between the trimmed V and J ends, which lost 5 bases and 1 base, there was a span of 14 bases. Germline CDR1 LNHDA, CDR2 SQIVND (reference sequence). The CDR3 DNA reads as TGTGCCAGTAGTCGAACAGAGGGAAGGAACACTGAAGCTTTCTTT. Protein: CASSRTEGRNTEAFF.

Remarks on this clonotype: Without the conserved terminal phenylalanine or tryptophan, this CDR3 likely stems from a read error. The DNA for the CDR3 is TGTGCCAGCAGCTCCAAGGACATACCAGGTTCACCCCTCCACCTT. Translated, it gives CASSSKDIPGSPLHL. The chain carries TRBV7-9 and TRBJ1-6, with D tentatively TRBD1 (5 bases). V was shortened by 4 bases and J by 9 bases, with 16 bases between the two germline ends. Germline V gives CDR1 SEHNR, CDR2 FQNEAQ (reference sequence). The CDR3 is 15 amino acids.

This clonotype was detected many times. The chain recombines TRBV20-1 with TRBJ1-1; TRBD1 agrees at 8 bases. V was pared by 4 bases and J by 5 bases, with 6 bases of the junction left unmatched. The CDR3 consists of 13 residues. Germline CDR1 is DFQATT and CDR2 is SNEGSKA (reference sequence). CDR3 residues: CSAIRQGRTEAFF. The CDR3, as DNA: TGCAGTGCTATCCGACAGGGGAGGACTGAAGCTTTCTTT.

The chain uses TRBV10-3 and TRBJ2-5; 9 nucleotides align to TRBD1. Germline lookup yields CDR1 ENHRY and CDR2 SYGVKD. V lost 4 bases, J lost 5 bases, and 14 bases stayed unmatched. This CDR3 is 17 amino acids long. DNA of the CDR3: TGTGCCATCAGTGCAGGTGGGGACAGGGCCCGAGGCGAGACCCAGTACTTC. Amino acid sequence: CAISAGGDRARGETQYF.

This clonotype was seen only a few times. The chain has TRBV7-3 and TRBJ1-5, with D uncertain. The V end lost 11 bases, the J end lost 4 bases, and 21 bases lay between the germline ends. Germline V lookup: CDR1 SGHTA, CDR2 FQGTGA. This CDR3 region has 15 residues. The CDR3 protein is CAGKLTGYVNQPQHF. The CDR3 DNA is TGTGCCGGCAAGCTGACGGGATACGTGAATCAGCCCCAGCATTTT.

This clonotype was observed many times. The gene calls are TRBV19 and TRBJ1-2, with D possibly being TRBD1 (6 bases). This CDR3 is built from 14 residues. Trimming took 3 bases from V and 8 from J, leaving 16 bases between them. Per germline, CDR1 LNHDA and CDR2 SQIVND (reference sequence). The CDR3 DNA follows: TGTGCCAGTAGTATCGGGACAAATGCCTGGGGCTACACCTTC. As protein: CASSIGTNAWGYTF.

This clonotype was seen ten or more times. The CDR3 here is CASRPGQGRGYGYTF. The CDR3 DNA reads as TGTGCCAGCAGGCCTGGACAGGGAAGGGGTTATGGCTACACCTTC. V gene TRBV2 combines with J gene TRBJ1-2, with 8 bases aligning to TRBD1. Germline V gene sequence: CDR1 SNHLY, CDR2 FYNNEI. There are 15 residues in the CDR3. V was pared by 6 bases and J by 5 bases, with 11 bases of the junction left unmatched.

In regard to this clonotype: This sequence may be a read error, since a much larger clone differs from it by one base. V is TRBV2 and J is TRBJ1-4; unclear D gene. The CDR3 contains 14 residues. Germline CDR1 SNHLY, CDR2 FYNNEI. CDR3: CTSSTAATNEKLFF. The CDR3 DNA reads TGTACCAGCAGTACGGCAGCAACTAATGAAAAACTGTTTTTT.

This clonotype was detected a few times. The chain couples TRBV2 to TRBJ1-1; TRBD1 matches at 10 bases. The CDR3 has 14 residues. Germline-derived CDR1 and CDR2 are SNHLY and FYNNEI. The V segment lost 8 bases and the J segment 1 base; nucleotides outside the gene matches: 4. The CDR3 sequence is CASYRTGGNTEAFF. The CDR3 DNA reads as TGTGCCAGCTACCGGACAGGGGGGAACACTGAAGCTTTCTTT. Full variable domain (outside the CDR3, taken from reference TRBV2 and TRBJ1-1): EPEVTQTPSHQVTQMGQEVILRCVPISNHLYFYWYRQILGQKVEFLVSFYNNEISEKSEIFDDQFSVERPDGSNFTLKIRSTKLEDSAMYFCASYRTGGNTEAFFGQGTRLTVV.

The CDR3 bases are TGCGCCAGCAGCCAAGTGCGTATGGGGACAGGGCATCAGCCCCAGCATTTT. This codes for CASSQVRMGTGHQPQHF. This sequence joins TRBV4-3 and TRBJ1-5, with TRBD1 identical over 9 bases. The length of the CDR3 is 17 residues. Germline values: CDR1 LGHNA, CDR2 YSLEER. V lost 1 base and J lost 5; bases outside the gene matches: 9.

The chain employs TRBV15 and TRBJ1-1, with 8 bases lining up with TRBD1. The CDR3 spans 14 residues. Unmatched junction bases numbered 9, after V lost 0 bases and J lost 12 bases. Germline V gene sequence: CDR1 LNHNV, CDR2 YYDKDF (reference sequence). CDR3 amino acids: CATSRESDRGLSFF. The CDR3 DNA is TGTGCCACCAGCAGAGAGAGCGACAGGGGCCTTTCTTTCTTT.

This clonotype was observed a few times. The chain is built from TRBV11-2 and TRBJ2-2; D is ambiguous. The length of the CDR3 is 16 residues. With 5 bases removed from V and 5 bases from J, the gap between germline ends came to 18 bases. Germline V gene lookup returns CDR1 SGHAT and CDR2 FQNNGV. CDR3 in amino acids: CASSPALRVGTGELFF. The CDR3 DNA sequence: TGTGCCAGCAGCCCTGCCCTGCGAGTGGGGACCGGGGAGCTGTTTTTT.

This clonotype came up many times. V gene TRBV9 combines with J gene TRBJ2-3; no clear D. The CDR3 is made up of 17 amino acids. Germline V gives CDR1 SGDLS, CDR2 YYNGEE. The ends were cut back, 1 base at V and 2 bases at J, with 17 bases in the middle. The CDR3 DNA reads TGTGCCAGCAGCGTAAACCCGGCCAGAGAGTACACAGATACGCAGTATTTT. Encoded protein: CASSVNPAREYTDTQYF.

In this sample, this clonotype turned up a few times. The chain couples TRBV6-1 to TRBJ2-7, with 11 bases that match TRBD2. Unmatched junction bases numbered 4, after V lost 6 bases and J lost 9 bases. The germline gives CDR1 MNHNS, CDR2 SASEGT. The CDR3 contains 12 residues. The CDR3 loop is CASSLSGGGQYF. The CDR3 nucleotides read TGTGCCAGCAGCCTTAGCGGGGGGGGGCAGTACTTC.

The table lists this clonotype with a few counts. This rearrangement joins TRBV3-1 to TRBJ1-6, with D perhaps TRBD1 (5 bases). The V end lost 1 base, the J end lost 11 bases, and 15 bases lay between the germline ends. The CDR3 is 15 residues long. CDR1 and CDR2 (germline): LGHDT, YNNKEL (reference sequence). The CDR3 DNA reads TGTGCCAGCAGCCAAGTTCAAATGGGGGGTCCACCCCTCCACTTT. Its translation: CASSQVQMGGPPLHF.

This clonotype was seen at least ten times. This chain uses TRBV25-1 with TRBJ1-1; D remains ambiguous. This CDR3 contains 15 residues. Germline V gives CDR1 MGHDK, CDR2 SYGVNS. The germline V and J ends were trimmed by 1 base and 5 bases, with 14 bases remaining between them. As DNA, the CDR3 is TGTGCCAGCAGTGAATCCAACCCGTGGGGAACTGAAGCTTTCTTT. Amino acids: CASSESNPWGTEAFF.

This clonotype was observed many times. This chain uses TRBV5-1 with TRBJ1-5, with a tentative D call TRBD1 (6 bases). V gave up 5 bases and J gave up 11 bases, with 20 bases separating them. CDR1 SGHRS and CDR2 YFSETQ come from the germline V gene. CDR3 length equals 14 residues. The DNA for the CDR3 is TGCGCCAGCAGAGTGGACAGATTCTCCGAATCCCAGCATTTT. Its translation: CASRVDRFSESQHF. The full variable domain, in which reference TRBV5-1 and TRBJ1-5 provide the parts outside the CDR3, is KAGVTQTPRYLIKTRGQQVTLSCSPISGHRSVSWYQQTPGQGLQFLFEYFSETQRNKGNFPGRFSGRQFSNSRSEMNVSTLELGDSALYLCASRVDRFSESQHFGDGTRLSIL.

As regards this clonotype: A much larger clone differs by one base, so this may be a read error. This CDR3 fails to terminate in the conserved phenylalanine or tryptophan, so it likely reflects a read error. The DNA is left out, because the CDR3 cannot be placed on it with certainty; the CDR3 is given as TCRdb lists it. The J gene is TRBJ1-2, the V gene TRBV14. 10 amino acids form the CDR3, both terminal residues included. Per the germline V gene, CDR1 is SGHDN and CDR2 is FVKESK. CDR3 residues: CASSQETVSS.

The chain carries TRBV10-3 and TRBJ1-1; 8 positions match TRBD1. Germline V lookup: CDR1 ENHRY, CDR2 SYGVKD. The CDR3 covers 14 residues. The V gene end was trimmed by 10 bases and the J gene end by 7 bases; junction bases not matched to a gene: 14. CDR3 DNA: TGTGCCAGCGTCAGGGGACAGGCCTGGCTTGAAGCTTTCTTT. Its translation is CASVRGQAWLEAFF.

Ten or more counts support this clonotype. The chain is built from TRBV4-1 and TRBJ2-6; D is unresolved. The CDR3 loop spans 15 amino acids. CDR1 and CDR2 (germline): MGHRA, YSYEKL. Deletions cut 3 bases from V and 2 bases from J, with 8 bases between. This CDR3 reads CASSQVPTGANVLTF. The CDR3 DNA follows: TGCGCCAGCAGCCAGGTTCCGACTGGGGCCAACGTCCTGACTTTC.

This clonotype has only one observation. This sequence joins TRBV10-2 and TRBJ2-3; D is uncertain. Trimming shortened V by 2 bases and J by 0 bases, and 6 bases separated the two germline ends. Germline V lookup: CDR1 WSHSY, CDR2 SAAADI. The CDR3 covers 14 residues. As DNA, the CDR3 is TGCGCCAGCAGTGAGAGGGCTAGCACAGATACGCAGTATTTT. It specifies CASSERASTDTQYF.

This clonotype was seen repeatedly, ten times or more. The V gene is TRBV9, the J gene TRBJ1-5; D unclear. Germline loops: CDR1 SGDLS, CDR2 YYNGEE. This CDR3 region has 14 residues. V lost 0 bases to trimming and J lost 1 base, with 5 bases between them. The CDR3 DNA sequence: TGTGCCAGCAGCGTAGGTGGGAGCAATCAGCCCCAGCATTTT. Encoded protein: CASSVGGSNQPQHF.

The chain combines TRBV5-1 with TRBJ2-4, with D maybe TRBD2 (6 bases). The germline CDR1 and CDR2 sequences are SGHRS and YFSETQ. The CDR3 sequence is 16 residues long. V gave up 0 bases and J gave up 5 bases, with 15 bases separating them. The chain's CDR3 is CASSLAERTSQNIQYF. CDR3 DNA sequence: TGCGCCAGCAGCTTGGCCGAGCGCACTAGCCAAAACATTCAGTACTTC.

V and J are TRBV25-1 and TRBJ1-2; D not certain. The V gene lost 5 bases and the J gene lost 7 bases, with 14 bases spanning the gap. The CDR3 extends over 13 amino acids. The germline gives CDR1 MGHDK, CDR2 SYGVNS. CDR3 coding DNA: TGTGCCAGCAGTACCCCCGGAGGTCGTGGCTACACCTTC. This encodes CASSTPGGRGYTF.